Below, 21 T cell receptor beta chains from the same sample are listed, as sequenced in a study of T cells in localized non-small cell lung cancer. Using immunoSEQ multiplex PCR, the repertoire was profiled, and TCRdb retains in-frame clones only, with some absent. The sample contains around 64,000 clones, about nine tenths of which appear only once. The specimen was peripheral blood, collected before any cancer treatment. These TCRs come from a man aged 35 to 69 with stage I lung adenocarcinoma.

The chain recombines TRBV11-2 with TRBJ2-7, with D hard to call. Germline values: CDR1 SGHAT, CDR2 FQNNGV. The CDR3 spans 11 residues. The germline V and J ends were trimmed by 5 bases and 7 bases, with 9 bases remaining between them. Here the CDR3 DNA reads TGTGCCAGCAGCCCTAGTGAAGAGCAGTACTTC. Amino acids: CASSPSEEQYF.

The genes are TRBV7-2 and TRBJ2-7, with 10 bases lining up with TRBD1. The V gene end was trimmed by 1 base and the J gene end by 0 bases; junction bases not matched to a gene: 6. Germline V lookup: CDR1 SGHTA, CDR2 FQGNSA. The CDR3 spans 17 residues. The CDR3 spells CASSLGGTGVRSYEQYF. The CDR3 coding sequence is TGTGCCAGCAGCTTAGGGGGGACAGGGGTCCGCTCCTACGAGCAGTACTTC.

The chain links TRBV10-3 to TRBJ1-2; 7 bases align to TRBD1. After removal of 10 bases from V and 7 bases from J, the junction contained 6 bases not matched to a gene. The CDR3 covers 11 residues. Germline V gives CDR1 ENHRY, CDR2 SYGVKD. In nucleotides, the CDR3 is TGTGCCACCCGACAGGGCGGTGGCTACACCTTC. Its protein product is CATRQGGGYTF.

The chain joins TRBV19 to TRBJ1-5; TRBD1 is a possible D gene (6 bases). CDR1 is LNHDA and CDR2 is SQIVND in the germline V gene (reference sequence). Trimming removed 3 bases at V and 0 bases at J, with 9 bases between. This CDR3 region has 15 residues. CDR3 DNA sequence: TGTGCCAGTAGTATCCCAGGGGATAGCAATCAGCCCCAGCATTTT. Translating gives CASSIPGDSNQPQHF.

The chain joins TRBV18 to TRBJ1-1; 7 positions agree with TRBD1. The trim removed 8 bases at V and 2 bases at J, leaving 5 bases unmatched. There are 13 residues in the CDR3. The germline V gene encodes CDR1 KGHSH and CDR2 LQKENI. The CDR3: CASLRGFNTEAFF. The CDR3 coding sequence is TGTGCCAGCCTCAGGGGGTTTAACACTGAAGCTTTCTTT.

This clone showed up just a few times. The chain carries TRBV30 and TRBJ1-1; D unresolved. Germline V gene sequence: CDR1 GTSNPN, CDR2 SVGIG (reference sequence). This CDR3 region has 13 residues. The V and J ends lost 0 bases and 3 bases respectively, with 8 bases between them. The DNA of the CDR3 is TGTGCCTGGAGTGTACTGATGGACACTGAAGCTTTCTTT. Its translation: CAWSVLMDTEAFF.

V is TRBV5-4 and J is TRBJ2-2, with D possibly being TRBD2 (6 bases). V shed 4 bases and J shed 3 bases, with 16 bases lying between them. The V gene's germline CDR1 is SGHNT and CDR2 YYREEE (reference sequence). The CDR3 totals 16 residues. CDR3 sequence: CASSPTTRGDTGELFF. CDR3 coding DNA: TGTGCCAGCAGCCCAACGACTAGAGGTGACACCGGGGAGCTGTTTTTT.

The J gene is TRBJ2-7, the V gene TRBV21-1; the D segment call TRBD2 is taken from the table without a DNA check. TRBV21-1 is reported as a pseudogene. The CDR3 extends over 16 amino acids. The CDR3 reads CASSLYPGLAGQEQYF. In DNA form, the CDR3 reads TGTGCCAGCAGCTTATACCCGGGACTAGCGGGTCAGGAGCAGTACTTC.

The CDR3: CASSPGGRWEKLFF. The CDR3 coding sequence is TGTGCCAGCAGTCCCGGGGGGCGGTGGGAAAAACTGTTTTTT. This chain links TRBV27 with TRBJ1-4; TRBD1 might be the D (6 bases). The CDR3 spans 14 residues. Germline CDR1 is MNHEY and CDR2 is SMNVEV (reference sequence). V was cut by 5 bases and J by 8 bases, with 15 bases left in between.

J is TRBJ2-2 and V is TRBV7-8; a possible D gene is TRBD2 (6 bases). Germline CDR1 SGHVS, CDR2 FQNEAQ. Trimming removed 5 bases from V and 1 base from J, with 11 bases in between. The CDR3 is made up of 15 amino acids. CDR3 loop: CASSQWEVNTGELFF. The DNA of the CDR3 is TGTGCCAGCAGCCAATGGGAGGTGAACACCGGGGAGCTGTTTTTT.

The chain links TRBV6-5 to TRBJ1-5; TRBD1 is a possible D gene (6 bases). The germline V gene encodes CDR1 MNHEY and CDR2 SVGAGI. The CDR3 covers 15 residues. Trimming pared 0 bases from V and 6 bases from J, leaving 12 bases between. This CDR3 reads CASSYSQGSSQPQHF. CDR3 nucleotide sequence: TGTGCCAGCAGTTACTCACAGGGCTCGAGTCAGCCCCAGCATTTT.

The V call is TRBV29-1, the J call TRBJ2-3; tentative D call: TRBD1 (5 bases). V lost 4 bases and J lost 6, with 11 bases in between. Looked up from germline, CDR1 is SQVTM and CDR2 is ANQGSEA. The CDR3 totals 12 residues. CDR3 residues: CSVGQGLDTQYF. The CDR3, as DNA: TGCAGCGTTGGGCAGGGTTTGGATACGCAGTATTTT.

The V gene is TRBV7-8, the J gene TRBJ2-2; D tentatively fits TRBD1 or TRBD2 (6 bases each). V lost 5 bases and J lost 1, with 20 bases in between. CDR3 length: 18 amino acids. Germline CDR1 is SGHVS and CDR2 is FQNEAQ. CDR3 residues: CASSLKRGGQMNTGELFF. CDR3 coding DNA: TGTGCCAGCAGCCTTAAACGTGGGGGGCAGATGAACACCGGGGAGCTGTTTTTT.

The chain combines TRBV7-2 with TRBJ1-2, with D maybe TRBD1 (6 bases). The CDR3 contains 14 residues. Germline CDR1 is SGHTA and CDR2 is FQGNSA. The V and J ends lost 5 bases and 8 bases respectively, with 18 bases between them. The CDR3 is CASSPPSGGDGYTF. The CDR3 region has the DNA TGTGCCAGCAGCCCTCCGTCTGGGGGCGACGGCTACACCTTC.

The chain uses TRBV5-1 and TRBJ2-1; D unresolved. The CDR3 spans 14 residues. The germline V and J ends were trimmed by 9 bases and 10 bases, with 23 bases remaining between them. Germline V gene sequence: CDR1 SGHRS, CDR2 YFSETQ. CDR3 region: CATSMVGSVMEQFF. As DNA, the CDR3 is TGCGCCACCTCGATGGTCGGGTCCGTGATGGAGCAGTTCTTC.

The chain links TRBV27 to TRBJ2-1; D is undetermined. CDR3 size: 13 residues. V shed 3 bases and J shed 8 bases, with 11 bases lying between them. Germline values: CDR1 MNHEY, CDR2 SMNVEV (reference sequence). CDR3 bases: TGTGCCAGCAGTTTTAATCCGCTCTATGAGCAGTTCTTC. Protein product: CASSFNPLYEQFF.

This clone was detected only a few times. The J gene is TRBJ1-4, the V gene TRBV6-1; D may be TRBD1 (5 bases). Germline CDR1 and CDR2: MNHNS and SASEGT. This CDR3 comprises 13 residues. The V and J ends lost 0 bases and 6 bases respectively, with 5 bases between them. The DNA of the CDR3 is TGTGCCAGCAGTGAAGCGGGACATGAAAAACTGTTTTTT. As protein: CASSEAGHEKLFF.

The chain combines TRBV9 with TRBJ2-5; perhaps TRBD2 as D (6 bases). The CDR3 has 15 residues. Trimming took off 2 bases at V and 4 bases at J, with 15 bases between the two ends. CDR1 and CDR2 (germline): SGDLS, YYNGEE. CDR3 residues: CASSVAGLTSETQYF. The CDR3 bases are TGTGCCAGCAGCGTGGCGGGGCTAACCTCAGAGACCCAGTACTTC.

V usage is TRBV18 and J usage is TRBJ2-2, with 8 bases identical to TRBD1. This CDR3 is 16 amino acids long. V was clipped by 6 bases and J by 0 bases; unmatched bases: 6. Germline V gene data show CDR1 as KGHSH and CDR2 as LQKENI. Here the CDR3 reads CASSLTGGANTGELFF. The CDR3 DNA follows: TGTGCCAGCTCGTTAACAGGGGGAGCGAACACCGGGGAGCTGTTTTTT.

This clone was seen a few times. The chain combines TRBV19 with TRBJ1-5; TRBD1 agrees at 9 bases. The length of the CDR3 is 17 residues. Trimming at V came to 6 bases and at J to 0 bases, leaving 9 bases not matched to a gene. Germline-derived CDR1 and CDR2 are LNHDA and SQIVND (reference sequence). DNA of the CDR3: TGTGCCAGTAGGATTGGTGCGGGACAGGGTAGCAATCAGCCCCAGCATTTT. This codes for CASRIGAGQGSNQPQHF.

The CDR3 loop reads CASGRTGTYEQYF. The CDR3 nucleotides read TGTGCCAGCGGACGGACAGGGACGTACGAGCAGTACTTC. The chain employs TRBV7-2 and TRBJ2-7; 8 nucleotides match TRBD1. The CDR3 spans 13 residues. The V segment lost 8 bases and the J segment 4 bases; nucleotides outside the gene matches: 7. Germline-derived CDR1 and CDR2 are SGHTA and FQGNSA.